This note documents a single T cell receptor (beta chain) sequence. Germline V gene lookup returns CDR1 SNHLY and CDR2 FYNNEI. This CDR3 comprises 14 residues. V lost 3 bases and J 5 bases, leaving 11 bases between the germline ends. Use of 60 Vbeta and 13 Jbeta primers characterized the PCR. Sequencing was performed with immunoSEQ multiplex PCR; in TCRdb, only in-frame clones are kept and a portion is missing. The table lists about 140,000 clones, 60% to 80% of them singletons. The source of the sample is a study of cytomegalovirus exposure and HLA in healthy donors. The chain uses TRBV2 and TRBJ2-1; the D gene is possibly TRBD1 (5 bases). The sequenced material came from PBMCs. This receptor was taken from a man in his forties in good health and CMV-seronegative. CDR3 loop: CASSDRALNNEQFF. CDR3 in DNA: TGTGCCAGCAGTGACAGGGCCCTCAACAATGAGCAGTTCTTC. The variable domain in full, completed from reference TRBV2 and TRBJ2-1, reads EPEVTQTPSHQVTQMGQEVILRCVPISNHLYFYWYRQILGQKVEFLVSFYNNEISEKSEIFDDQFSVERPDGSNFTLKIRSTKLEDSAMYFCASSDRALNNEQFFGPGTRLTVL.